This paragraph covers one TCR beta chain sequence. These data originate in a study of T-cell memory formation after mild COVID-19. V was pared by 3 bases and J by 7 bases, with 6 bases of the junction left unmatched. Germline CDR1 is SGDLS and CDR2 is YYNGEE. The CDR3 consists of 16 residues. TCRdb analysed the 5' RACE reads with MiXCR anew, one entry per CDR3 protein. The table has around 370,000 distinct CDR3 sequences, roughly 21% seen once. V usage is TRBV9 and J usage is TRBJ2-1, with 14 bases lining up with TRBD2. Sequences were obtained from PBMCs or a T cell subset sorted from them (not recorded which). The sequence was obtained from an adult woman who had mild COVID-19 (a few samples of this study predate the infection). Cell type and time point are not known. The CDR3 region has the DNA TGTGCCAGCAGCGCCCCCGGGACTAGCGGGAGTAATGAGCAGTTCTTC. Translating it yields CASSAPGTSGSNEQFF. Based on the CDR3 plus reference TRBV9 and TRBJ2-1, the full variable domain is DSGVTQTPKHLITATGQRVTLRCSPRSGDLSVYWYQQSLDQGLQFLIQYYNGEERAKGNILERFSAQQFPDLHSELNLSSLELGDSALYFCASSAPGTSGSNEQFFGPGTRLTVL.